This T cell receptor (beta chain) was retrieved from a study of blood T cells in healthy people across ages. General study points: Changes in expanded clonotypes were possibly confounded, as the CMV status of donors was unknown. Among T cells, TCR beta diversity per million cells dropped roughly linearly as age rose.

The CDR3 has 14 residues. Germline CDR1 and CDR2: MNHEY and SVGAGI. Primers used in a second PCR of about 6 to 11 cycles were a sample-barcoded 5' primer and a J-beta primer mix. MiXCR, applied by TCRdb to the 5' RACE reads, yields one record per CDR3 protein. The sample carries roughly 1,300,000 distinct CDR3 sequences, approximately 59% recorded once. The amount of total RNA extracted per sample was at least 6 micrograms. As to this clonotype: Its matching antigen is unknown. At one boundary the junction diverges from the germline segment, which might be a read error.

The V call is TRBV6-5, the J call TRBJ2-1; a possible D gene is TRBD2 (5 bases). This TCR was sampled from a man younger than 30 in good health. The sample was blood. The CDR3 sequence: CASSYSLKGWEQFF. Here the CDR3 DNA reads TGTGCCAGCAGTTACAGTTTAAAGGGTTGGGAGCAGTTCTTT.